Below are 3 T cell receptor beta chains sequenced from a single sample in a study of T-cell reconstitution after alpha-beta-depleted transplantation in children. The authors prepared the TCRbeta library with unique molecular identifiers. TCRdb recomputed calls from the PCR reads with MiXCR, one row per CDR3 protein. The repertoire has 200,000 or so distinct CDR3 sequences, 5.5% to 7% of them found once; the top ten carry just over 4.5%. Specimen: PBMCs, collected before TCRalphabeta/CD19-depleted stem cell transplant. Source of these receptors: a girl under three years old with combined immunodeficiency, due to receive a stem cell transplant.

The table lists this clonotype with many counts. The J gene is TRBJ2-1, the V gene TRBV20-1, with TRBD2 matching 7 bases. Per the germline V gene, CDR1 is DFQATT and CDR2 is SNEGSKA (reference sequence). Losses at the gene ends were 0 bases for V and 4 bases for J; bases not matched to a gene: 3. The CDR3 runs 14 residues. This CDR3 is CSARELASYNEQFF. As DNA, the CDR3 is TGCAGTGCTAGAGAACTAGCGAGTTACAATGAGCAGTTCTTC.

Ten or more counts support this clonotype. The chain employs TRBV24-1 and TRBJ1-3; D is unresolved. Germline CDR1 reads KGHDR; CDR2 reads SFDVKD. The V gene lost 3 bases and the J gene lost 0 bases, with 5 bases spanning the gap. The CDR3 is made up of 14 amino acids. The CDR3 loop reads CATSDKTSGNTIYF. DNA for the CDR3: TGTGCCACCAGTGATAAGACCTCTGGAAACACCATATATTTT.

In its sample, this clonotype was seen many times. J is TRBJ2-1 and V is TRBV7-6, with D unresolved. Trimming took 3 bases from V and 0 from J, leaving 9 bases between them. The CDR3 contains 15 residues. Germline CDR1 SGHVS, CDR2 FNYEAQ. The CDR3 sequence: CASSFTESSYNEQFF. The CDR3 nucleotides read TGTGCCAGCAGCTTTACGGAAAGCTCCTACAATGAGCAGTTCTTC.